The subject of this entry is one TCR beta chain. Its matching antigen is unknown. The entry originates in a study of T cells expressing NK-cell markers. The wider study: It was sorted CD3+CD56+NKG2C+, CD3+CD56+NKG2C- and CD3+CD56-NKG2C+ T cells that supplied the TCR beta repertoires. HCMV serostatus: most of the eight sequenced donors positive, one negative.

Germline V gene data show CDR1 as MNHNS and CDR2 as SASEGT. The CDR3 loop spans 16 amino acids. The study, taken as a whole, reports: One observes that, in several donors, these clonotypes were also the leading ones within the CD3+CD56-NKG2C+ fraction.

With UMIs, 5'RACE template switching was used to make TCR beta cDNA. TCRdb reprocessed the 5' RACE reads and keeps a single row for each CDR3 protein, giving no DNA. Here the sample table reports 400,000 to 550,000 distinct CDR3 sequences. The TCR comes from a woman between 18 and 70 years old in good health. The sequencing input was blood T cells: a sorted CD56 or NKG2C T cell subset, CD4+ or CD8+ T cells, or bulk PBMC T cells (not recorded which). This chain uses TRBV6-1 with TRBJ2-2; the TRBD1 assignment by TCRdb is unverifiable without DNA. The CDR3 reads CASSPPGGRWTGELFF.